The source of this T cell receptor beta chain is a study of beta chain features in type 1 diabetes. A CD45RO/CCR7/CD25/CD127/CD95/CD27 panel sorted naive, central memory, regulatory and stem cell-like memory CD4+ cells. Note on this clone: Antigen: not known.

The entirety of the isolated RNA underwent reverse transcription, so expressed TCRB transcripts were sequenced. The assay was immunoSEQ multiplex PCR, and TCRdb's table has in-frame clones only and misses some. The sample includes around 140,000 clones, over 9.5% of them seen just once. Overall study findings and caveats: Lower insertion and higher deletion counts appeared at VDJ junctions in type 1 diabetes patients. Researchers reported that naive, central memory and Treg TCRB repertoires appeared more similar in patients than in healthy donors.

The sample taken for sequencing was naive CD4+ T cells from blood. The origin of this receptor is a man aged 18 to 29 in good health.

CDR3 sequence: CAISEGPTGASSYNSPLHF. The DNA for the CDR3 is TGTGCCATCAGTGAGGGACCGACAGGGGCGAGCTCCTATAATTCACCCCTCCACTTT. The chain recombines TRBV10-3 with TRBJ1-6, with 8 positions matching TRBD1. V gave up 2 bases and J gave up 0 bases; unmatched junction bases: 9. Per the germline V gene, CDR1 is ENHRY and CDR2 is SYGVKD. The CDR3 runs to 19 residues.